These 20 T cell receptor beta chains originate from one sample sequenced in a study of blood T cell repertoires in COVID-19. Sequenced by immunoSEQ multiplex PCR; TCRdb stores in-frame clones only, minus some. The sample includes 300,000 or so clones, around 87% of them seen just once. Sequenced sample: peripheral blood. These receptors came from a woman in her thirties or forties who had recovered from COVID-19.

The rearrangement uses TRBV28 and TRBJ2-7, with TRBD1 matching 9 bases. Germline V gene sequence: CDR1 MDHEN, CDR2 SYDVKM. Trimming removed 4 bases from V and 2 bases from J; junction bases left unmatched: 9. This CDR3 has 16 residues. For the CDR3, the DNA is TGTGCCAGCAGTTGGACCCGGGACAGGGACCCCTACGAGCAGTACTTC. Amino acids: CASSWTRDRDPYEQYF. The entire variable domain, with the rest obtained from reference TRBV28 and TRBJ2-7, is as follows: DVKVTQSSRYLVKRTGEKVFLECVQDMDHENMFWYRQDPGLGLRLIYFSYDVKMKEKGDIPEGYSVSREKKERFSLILESASTNQTSMYLCASSWTRDRDPYEQYFGPGTRLTVT.

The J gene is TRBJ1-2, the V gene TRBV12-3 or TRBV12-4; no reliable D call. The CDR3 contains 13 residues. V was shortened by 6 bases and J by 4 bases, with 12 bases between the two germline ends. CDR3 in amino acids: CASSPPSSYGYTF. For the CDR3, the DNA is TGTGCCAGCAGCCCCCCGAGTTCCTATGGCTACACCTTC.

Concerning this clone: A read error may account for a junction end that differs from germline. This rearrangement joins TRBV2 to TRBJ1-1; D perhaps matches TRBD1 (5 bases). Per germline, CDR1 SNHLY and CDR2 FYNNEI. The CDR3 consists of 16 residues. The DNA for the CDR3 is TGTGCCAGCAGTCAAGCTCCGGGCCCTCAAGGGGCTGAAGCTTTCTTT. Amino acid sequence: CASSQAPGPQGAEAFF.

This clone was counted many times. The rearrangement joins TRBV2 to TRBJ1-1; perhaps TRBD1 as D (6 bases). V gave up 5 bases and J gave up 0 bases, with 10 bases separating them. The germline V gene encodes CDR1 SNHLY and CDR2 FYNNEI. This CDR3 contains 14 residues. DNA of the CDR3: TGTGCCAGCAGTCTACAGGGCTTGAACACTGAAGCTTTCTTT. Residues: CASSLQGLNTEAFF.

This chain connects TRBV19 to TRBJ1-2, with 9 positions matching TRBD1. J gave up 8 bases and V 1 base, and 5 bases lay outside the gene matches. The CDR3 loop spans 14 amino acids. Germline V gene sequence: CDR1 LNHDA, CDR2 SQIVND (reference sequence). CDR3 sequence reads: CASSIGQGGPGYTF. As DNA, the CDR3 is TGTGCCAGTAGTATAGGACAGGGGGGGCCCGGCTACACCTTC.

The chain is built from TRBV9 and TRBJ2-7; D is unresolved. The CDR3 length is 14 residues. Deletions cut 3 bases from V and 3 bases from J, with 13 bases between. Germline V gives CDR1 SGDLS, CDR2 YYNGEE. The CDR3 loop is CASSANDRFYEQYF. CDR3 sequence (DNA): TGTGCCAGCAGCGCGAACGATAGATTCTACGAGCAGTACTTC.

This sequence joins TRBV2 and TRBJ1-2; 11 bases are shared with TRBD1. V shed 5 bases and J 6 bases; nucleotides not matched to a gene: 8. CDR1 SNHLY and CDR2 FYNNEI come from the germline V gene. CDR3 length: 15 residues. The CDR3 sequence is CASSYLGQGAHGYTF. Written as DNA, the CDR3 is TGTGCCAGCAGTTACTTAGGACAGGGGGCGCATGGCTACACCTTC.

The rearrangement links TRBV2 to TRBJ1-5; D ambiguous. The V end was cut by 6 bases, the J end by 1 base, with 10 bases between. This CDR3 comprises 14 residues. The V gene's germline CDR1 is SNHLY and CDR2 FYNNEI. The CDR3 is CASSLAESNQPQHF. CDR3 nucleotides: TGTGCCAGCAGCCTCGCGGAAAGCAATCAGCCCCAGCATTTT.

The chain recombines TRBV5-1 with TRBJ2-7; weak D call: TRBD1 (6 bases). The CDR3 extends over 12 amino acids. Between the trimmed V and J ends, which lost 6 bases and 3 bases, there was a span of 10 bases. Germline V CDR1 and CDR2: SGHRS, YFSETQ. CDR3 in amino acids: CASTSDSYEQYF. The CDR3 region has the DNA TGCGCCAGCACCTCGGACAGCTACGAGCAGTACTTC.

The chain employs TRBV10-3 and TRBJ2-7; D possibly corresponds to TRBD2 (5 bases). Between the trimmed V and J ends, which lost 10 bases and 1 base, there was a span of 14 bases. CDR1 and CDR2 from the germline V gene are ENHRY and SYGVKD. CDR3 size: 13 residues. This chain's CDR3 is CATSNSGSYEQYF. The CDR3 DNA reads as TGTGCCACAAGTAACAGCGGATCCTACGAGCAGTACTTC.

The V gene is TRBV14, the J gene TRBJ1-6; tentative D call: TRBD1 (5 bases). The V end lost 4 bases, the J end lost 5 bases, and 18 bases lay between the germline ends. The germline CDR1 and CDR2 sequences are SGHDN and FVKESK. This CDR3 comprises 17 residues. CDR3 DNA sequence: TGTGCCAGCAGCCGGGGGGGGGAAGGTTGGCATAATTCACCCCTCCACTTT. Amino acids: CASSRGGEGWHNSPLHF.

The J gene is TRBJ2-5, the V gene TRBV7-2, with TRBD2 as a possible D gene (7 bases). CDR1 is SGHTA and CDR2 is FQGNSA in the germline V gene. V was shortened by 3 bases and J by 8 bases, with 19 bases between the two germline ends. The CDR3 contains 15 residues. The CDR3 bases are TGTGCCAGCAGCTTTTGGGAGGGCGGAGGGGGTACCCAGTACTTC. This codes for CASSFWEGGGGTQYF.

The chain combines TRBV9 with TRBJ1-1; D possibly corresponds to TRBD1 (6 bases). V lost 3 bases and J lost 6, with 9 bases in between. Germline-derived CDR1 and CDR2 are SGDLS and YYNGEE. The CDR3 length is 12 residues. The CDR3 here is CASSAGTPEAFF. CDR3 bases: TGTGCCAGCAGCGCCGGGACACCTGAAGCTTTCTTT.

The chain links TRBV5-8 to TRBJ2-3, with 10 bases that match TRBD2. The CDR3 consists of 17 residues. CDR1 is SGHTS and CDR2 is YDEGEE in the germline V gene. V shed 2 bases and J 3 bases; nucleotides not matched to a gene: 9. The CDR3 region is CASSLAVLAGTTDTQYF. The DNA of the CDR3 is TGTGCCAGCAGCTTAGCCGTACTAGCGGGGACAACAGATACGCAGTATTTT. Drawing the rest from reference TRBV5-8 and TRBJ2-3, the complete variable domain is EAGVTQSPTHLIKTRGQQATLRCSPISGHTSVYWYQQALGLGLQFLLWYDEGEERNRGNFPPRFSGRQFPNYSSELNVNALELEDSALYLCASSLAVLAGTTDTQYFGPGTRLTVL.

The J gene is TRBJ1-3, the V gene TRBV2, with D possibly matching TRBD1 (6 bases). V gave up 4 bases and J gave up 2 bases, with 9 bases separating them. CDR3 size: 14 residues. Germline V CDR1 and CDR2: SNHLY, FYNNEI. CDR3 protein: CASSASGAGNTIYF. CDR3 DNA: TGTGCCAGCAGTGCATCAGGGGCTGGAAACACCATATATTTT.

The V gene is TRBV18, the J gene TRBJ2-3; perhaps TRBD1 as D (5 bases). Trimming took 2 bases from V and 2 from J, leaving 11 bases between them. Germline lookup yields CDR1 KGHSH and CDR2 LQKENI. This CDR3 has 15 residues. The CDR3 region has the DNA TGTGCCAGCTCACCAATCACAGGAGACACAGATACGCAGTATTTT. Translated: CASSPITGDTDTQYF.

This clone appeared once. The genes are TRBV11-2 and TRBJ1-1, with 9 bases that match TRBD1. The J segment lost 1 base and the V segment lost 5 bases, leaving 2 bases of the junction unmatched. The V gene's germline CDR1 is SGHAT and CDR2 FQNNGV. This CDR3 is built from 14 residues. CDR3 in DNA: TGTGCCAGCAGCCCGGACAGGGGGAACACTGAAGCTTTCTTT. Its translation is CASSPDRGNTEAFF.

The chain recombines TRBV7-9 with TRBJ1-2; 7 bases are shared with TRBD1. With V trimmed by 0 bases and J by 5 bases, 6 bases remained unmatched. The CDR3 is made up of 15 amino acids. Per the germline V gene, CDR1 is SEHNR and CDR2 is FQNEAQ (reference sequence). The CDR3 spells CASSLAEGGIYGYTF. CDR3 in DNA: TGTGCCAGCAGCTTAGCTGAAGGGGGCATTTATGGCTACACCTTC.

CDR3 bases: TGTGCCAGCAGTTATAGCGGGGGGGCCGTGAATGAGCAGTTCTTC. Translated: CASSYSGGAVNEQFF. V gene TRBV6-5 combines with J gene TRBJ2-1; 11 positions agree with TRBD2. CDR1 is MNHEY, CDR2 SVGAGI, per germline. The trim removed 3 bases at V and 7 bases at J, leaving 5 bases unmatched. The CDR3 has 15 amino acids.

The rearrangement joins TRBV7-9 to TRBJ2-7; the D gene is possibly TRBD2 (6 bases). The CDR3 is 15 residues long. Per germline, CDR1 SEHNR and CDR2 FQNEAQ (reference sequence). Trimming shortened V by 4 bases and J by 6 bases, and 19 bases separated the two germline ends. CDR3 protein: CASSSRGAGTREQYF. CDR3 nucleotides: TGTGCCAGCAGCTCCCGAGGCGCGGGGACCCGCGAGCAGTACTTC. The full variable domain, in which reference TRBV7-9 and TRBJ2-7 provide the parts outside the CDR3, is DTGVSQNPRHKITKRGQNVTFRCDPISEHNRLYWYRQTLGQGPEFLTYFQNEAQLEKSRLLSDRFSAERPKGSFSTLEIQRTEQGDSAMYLCASSSRGAGTREQYFGPGTRLTVT.